The 16 T cell receptor beta chains below were found in one sample sequenced in a study of early T cells in non-severe SARS-CoV-2 infection. Each CDR3 protein is one row after TCRdb ran MiXCR on the 5' RACE reads. This sample yields around 55,000 distinct CDR3 sequences, of which roughly 12% are seen a single time; roughly 3.4% belongs to the top ten. The specimen was whole blood. Receptor source: an adult who was a healthcare worker with PCR-confirmed SARS-CoV-2 infection or an uninfected control (not recorded which).

This chain uses TRBV7-9 with TRBJ1-1; D gene uncertain. The CDR3 covers 11 residues. CDR1 and CDR2 from the germline V gene are SEHNR and FQNEAQ (reference sequence). V was shortened by 4 bases and J by 13 bases, with 13 bases between the two germline ends. The CDR3 DNA reads as TGTGCCAGCAGCTCCACACTGAAGCTTTTCTTT. Its translation: CASSSTLKLFF.

This clonotype has a count of ten or more. This sequence joins TRBV3-1 and TRBJ2-7; a weak D match, TRBD2 (5 bases). The V gene lost 4 bases and the J gene lost 5 bases, with 15 bases spanning the gap. Germline CDR1 reads LGHDT; CDR2 reads YNNKEL (reference sequence). The CDR3 sequence is 14 residues long. The CDR3 spells CASSPTRTVNEQYF. DNA for the CDR3: TGTGCCAGCAGCCCCACTAGGACGGTCAACGAGCAGTACTTC.

This clonotype has ten or more counts. This chain joins TRBV7-6 and TRBJ2-7, with TRBD1 matching over 8 bases. V was pared by 0 bases and J by 9 bases, with 13 bases of the junction left unmatched. The CDR3 is made up of 16 amino acids. Germline V gene data show CDR1 as SGHVS and CDR2 as FNYEAQ. The CDR3 nucleotides are TGTGCCAGCAGCTTAGCTTGGGACAGGTGGGCCGGCGGGCAGTACTTC. Amino acids: CASSLAWDRWAGGQYF.

This clonotype was counted ten times or more. This chain joins TRBV28 and TRBJ1-2, with a weak D call TRBD1 (6 bases). Germline V gives CDR1 MDHEN, CDR2 SYDVKM. V lost 4 bases and J 2 bases, leaving 23 bases between the germline ends. The CDR3 totals 18 residues. The CDR3 sequence is CASSSYKGSGVENYGYTF. CDR3 DNA: TGTGCCAGCAGTTCCTATAAAGGCTCAGGGGTCGAAAACTATGGCTACACCTTC.

V gene TRBV14 combines with J gene TRBJ2-7; tentatively, D is TRBD1 or TRBD2 (5 bases each). The length of the CDR3 is 13 residues. The germline V gene encodes CDR1 SGHDN and CDR2 FVKESK. The ends were cut back, 3 bases at V and 3 bases at J, with 9 bases in the middle. CDR3 sequence: CASSQGPRYEQYF. The CDR3 nucleotides read TGTGCCAGCAGCCAGGGACCTCGCTACGAGCAGTACTTC.

This clonotype was seen many times. The rearrangement uses TRBV14 and TRBJ2-1, with 9 bases that match TRBD2. Germline assignment: CDR1 SGHDN and CDR2 FVKESK. Trimming took 0 bases from V and 12 from J; bases not matched to a gene: 9. CDR3 length: 15 amino acids. CDR3 DNA sequence: TGTGCCAGCAGCCAAGAAGGCGGGAGGGCAAAAGGGCAGTTCTTC. Its protein is CASSQEGGRAKGQFF. Full variable domain (outside the CDR3, taken from reference TRBV14 and TRBJ2-1): EAGVTQFPSHSVIEKGQTVTLRCDPISGHDNLYWYRRVMGKEIKFLLHFVKESKQDESGMPNNRFLAERTGGTYSTLKVQPAELEDSGVYFCASSQEGGRAKGQFFGPGTRLTVL.

This clonotype was detected a few times. The chain carries TRBV5-1 and TRBJ2-7; 7 bases map to TRBD1. The CDR3 runs to 15 residues. Germline values: CDR1 SGHRS, CDR2 YFSETQ. V was clipped by 5 bases and J by 0 bases; unmatched bases: 8. DNA of the CDR3: TGCGCCAGCAGGTGGGACAGCCACAACTCCTACGAGCAGTACTTC. It specifies CASRWDSHNSYEQYF.

This clonotype was detected a few times. J is TRBJ2-5 and V is TRBV5-4; 7 nucleotides match TRBD2. Germline CDR1 SGHNT, CDR2 YYREEE (reference sequence). The CDR3 is made up of 13 amino acids. With V trimmed by 5 bases and J by 7 bases, 8 bases remained unmatched. The CDR3: CASSPDGGWTQYF. The CDR3 region has the DNA TGTGCCAGCAGTCCGGACGGGGGGTGGACCCAGTACTTC.

This CDR3 is CASSLAAGVTVEQFF. The CDR3, as DNA: TGCGCCAGCAGCTTGGCAGCGGGAGTTACGGTTGAGCAGTTCTTC. The chain recombines TRBV5-1 with TRBJ2-1; 8 nucleotides align to TRBD2. This CDR3 is 15 amino acids long. The junction had 8 bases not matched to a gene; V was cut back by 0 bases and J by 9 bases. Germline values: CDR1 SGHRS, CDR2 YFSETQ.

This clonotype has more than one count but fewer than ten. This sequence joins TRBV6-6 and TRBJ2-5, with D possibly called TRBD1 or TRBD2 (5 bases each). The CDR3 is 16 amino acids. Trimming removed 7 bases at V and 1 base at J, with 19 bases between. The germline V gene has CDR1 MNHNY and CDR2 SVGAGI (reference sequence). The CDR3 DNA is TGTGCCAGCACCCGAGAGGGGCGACGAGCCCAAGAGACCCAGTACTTC. Translating gives CASTREGRRAQETQYF.

This clonotype was found many times. The chain employs TRBV7-2 and TRBJ2-1; unclear D gene. The CDR3 loop spans 14 amino acids. Deletions cut 1 base from V and 6 bases from J, with 10 bases between. Germline CDR1 SGHTA, CDR2 FQGNSA. CDR3 nucleotides: TGTGCCAGCAGCTTAGGGTGGAGCAGCAATGAGCAGTTCTTC. Amino acid sequence: CASSLGWSSNEQFF.

The rearrangement links TRBV20-1 to TRBJ1-6; D may be TRBD1 (6 bases). This CDR3 spans 14 amino acids. Germline values: CDR1 DFQATT, CDR2 SNEGSKA (reference sequence). The germline V and J ends were trimmed by 6 bases and 13 bases, with 22 bases remaining between them. The CDR3 sequence is CSAPQFPGARPLHF. The CDR3 bases are TGCAGTGCCCCCCAGTTCCCGGGGGCGAGGCCCCTCCACTTT.

This clonotype was found many times. V is TRBV29-1 and J is TRBJ2-3; 13 bases are shared with TRBD2. CDR1 and CDR2 (germline): SQVTM, ANQGSEA. This CDR3 comprises 16 residues. With 6 bases clipped from V and 0 bases from J, the junction kept 6 bases outside the gene matches. DNA of the CDR3: TGCAGCGTCGGGGGGACTAGCGGGGTGAGCACAGATACGCAGTATTTT. The encoded protein is CSVGGTSGVSTDTQYF.

This clonotype was seen many times. The V and J genes are TRBV29-1 and TRBJ2-6; maybe TRBD2 (5 bases). Trimming shortened V by 4 bases and J by 2 bases, and 6 bases separated the two germline ends. The CDR3 spans 13 residues. The germline gives CDR1 SQVTM, CDR2 ANQGSEA. As DNA, the CDR3 is TGCAGCGTTGGGACTCCTGGGGCCAACGTCCTGACTTTC. Protein: CSVGTPGANVLTF.

This sequence joins TRBV28 and TRBJ1-1; D is undetermined. Germline CDR1 and CDR2: MDHEN and SYDVKM. Deletions cut 2 bases from V and 10 bases from J, with 11 bases between. CDR3 length: 12 residues. The CDR3 reads CASSLGVPGAFF. The DNA for the CDR3 is TGTGCCAGCAGTTTAGGGGTGCCAGGAGCTTTCTTT.

At least ten counts were recorded for this clonotype. The V gene is TRBV5-1, the J gene TRBJ2-6; D perhaps matches TRBD1 (5 bases). The V and J ends lost 4 bases and 4 bases respectively, with 15 bases between them. CDR3 size: 16 residues. The germline V gene has CDR1 SGHRS and CDR2 YFSETQ. The CDR3 loop is CASSIRQTAGANVLTF. The CDR3 DNA reads TGCGCCAGCAGCATCCGACAGACGGCAGGGGCCAACGTCCTGACTTTC.